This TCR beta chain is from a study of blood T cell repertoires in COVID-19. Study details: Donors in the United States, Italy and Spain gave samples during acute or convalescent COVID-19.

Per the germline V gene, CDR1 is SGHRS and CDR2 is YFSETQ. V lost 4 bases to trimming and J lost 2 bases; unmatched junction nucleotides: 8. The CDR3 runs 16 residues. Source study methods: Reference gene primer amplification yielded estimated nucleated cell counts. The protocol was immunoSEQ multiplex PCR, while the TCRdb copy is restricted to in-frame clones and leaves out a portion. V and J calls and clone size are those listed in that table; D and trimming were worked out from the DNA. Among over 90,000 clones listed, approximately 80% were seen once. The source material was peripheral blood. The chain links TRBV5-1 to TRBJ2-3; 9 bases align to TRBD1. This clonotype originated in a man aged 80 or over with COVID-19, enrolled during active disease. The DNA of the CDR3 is TGCGCCAGCAGCACCCGACAGGGGGTCGACACAGATACGCAGTATTTT. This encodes CASSTRQGVDTDTQYF.